Detailed here is one T cell receptor beta chain. The data belong to a study of cytomegalovirus exposure and HLA in healthy donors. The assay was immunoSEQ multiplex PCR, and TCRdb's table has in-frame clones only and misses some. The sample consists of 120,000 to 150,000 clones, about nine tenths of them appearing once. The CDR3 is 17 residues long. Trimming at V came to 5 bases and at J to 0 bases, leaving 7 bases not matched to a gene. Germline V lookup: CDR1 SGHVS, CDR2 FNYEAQ. The chain links TRBV7-6 to TRBJ2-7; 13 bases align to TRBD2. Sample: PBMCs. The clonotype comes from a man aged 18 to 29 in good health and CMV-seropositive. CDR3 DNA: TGTGCCAGCAGCCCGACTAGCGGGGGGTCGAGCTCCTACGAGCAGTACTTC. Residues: CASSPTSGGSSSYEQYF.